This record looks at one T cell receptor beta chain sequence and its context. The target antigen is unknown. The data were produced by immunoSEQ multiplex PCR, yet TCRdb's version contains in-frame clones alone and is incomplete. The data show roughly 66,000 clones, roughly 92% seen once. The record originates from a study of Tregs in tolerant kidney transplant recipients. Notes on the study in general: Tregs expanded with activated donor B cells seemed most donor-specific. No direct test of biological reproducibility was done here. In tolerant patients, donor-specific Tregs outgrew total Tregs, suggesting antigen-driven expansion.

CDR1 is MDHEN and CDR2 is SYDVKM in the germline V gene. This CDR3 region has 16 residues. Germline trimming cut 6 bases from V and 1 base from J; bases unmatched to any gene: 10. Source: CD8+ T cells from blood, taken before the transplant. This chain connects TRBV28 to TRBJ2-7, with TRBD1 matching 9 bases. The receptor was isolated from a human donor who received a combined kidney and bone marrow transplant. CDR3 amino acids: CASSRPGTGKSYEQYF. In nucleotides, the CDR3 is TGTGCCAGCAGCCGACCCGGGACAGGGAAGTCCTACGAGCAGTACTTC.